Listed below are T cell receptor beta chains from one sample, sequenced in a study of blood T cell repertoires in COVID-19. Data came from immunoSEQ multiplex PCR; TCRdb stores just in-frame clones and leaves some out. The table has about 200,000 clones, about nine tenths seen once. The sequenced sample consisted of peripheral blood. Source of these receptors: an older woman with acute or convalescent COVID-19. The CDR3 runs from the conserved cysteine through the conserved F or W. D genes are given only for firm matches. Some rows have no size entry. The others give once, few or many, or a class for an expanded clone.

>.|TRBV10-2|TRBJ1-1|.
CASSERGYETEAFF
TGCGCCAGCAGTGAGAGGGGGTATGAGACTGAAGCTTTCTTT
>TRBD1|TRBV23-1|TRBJ2-3|.
CASVPGQGGDTQYF
TGCGCCAGCGTTCCGGGACAGGGAGGCGATACGCAGTATTTT
>.|TRBV27|TRBJ1-2|.
CASSSRGGANYGYTF
TGTGCCAGCAGCTCAAGGGGTGGGGCCAACTATGGCTACACCTTC
>TRBD1|TRBV18|TRBJ1-2|once
CASSPDRGSGYTF
TGTGCCAGCTCACCGGACAGGGGCTCGGGCTACACCTTC
>TRBD1|TRBV18|TRBJ1-3|.
CASSPPRTGVGNTIYF
TGTGCCAGCTCACCACCACGGACAGGGGTTGGAAACACCATATATTTT
>TRBD2|TRBV5-1|TRBJ2-5|.
CASNTGGSSETQYF
TGCGCCAGCAATACGGGGGGGTCCTCGGAGACCCAGTACTTC
>.|TRBV15|TRBJ2-7|once
CATRQVGGWSEQYF
TGTGCCACCAGACAGGTCGGGGGATGGTCCGAGCAGTACTTC
>TRBD1|TRBV20-1|TRBJ2-5|.
CSAHRGQTQYF
TGCAGTGCACACAGGGGCCAGACCCAGTACTTC
>.|TRBV21-1|TRBJ1-4|.
CASSKEGRDRGLRTNEKLFF
TGTGCCAGCAGCAAAGAGGGGCGGGACAGGGGGCTGAGGACTAATGAAAAACTGTTTTTT
>.|TRBV10-1|TRBJ2-2|few
CASSELQSAGELFF
TGCGCCAGCAGTGAGCTGCAATCGGCCGGGGAGCTGTTTTTT
>.|TRBV24-1|TRBJ1-2|.
CATSEVGSYGYTF
TGTGCCACCAGTGAAGTTGGGAGCTATGGCTACACCTTC
>.|TRBV2|TRBJ2-3|few
CANKGDLSTDTQYF
TGTGCCAATAAGGGGGACCTTAGCACAGATACGCAGTATTTT
>.|TRBV28|TRBJ1-5|.
CASRLGETNQPQHF
TGTGCCAGCAGACTCGGTGAAACGAATCAGCCCCAGCATTTT
>.|TRBV12-3/TRBV12-4|TRBJ1-5|many
CASSFLSNQPQHF
TGTGCCAGCAGTTTCCTCAGCAATCAGCCCCAGCATTTT
>TRBD1|TRBV6-5|TRBJ1-6|.
CASSSPADRGRSPLHF
TGTGCCAGCAGTTCGCCGGCGGACAGGGGACGTTCACCCCTCCACTTT
>.|TRBV7-9|TRBJ1-3|.
CASSFETAGNTIYF
TGTGCCAGCAGCTTCGAGACAGCTGGAAACACCATATATTTT
>.|TRBV28|TRBJ1-2|few
CATVSHNYGYTF
TGTGCCACAGTTTCCCACAACTATGGCTACACCTTC
>.|TRBV11-2|TRBJ1-1|.
CASSLLTANTEAFF
TGTGCCAGCAGCTTACTGACAGCGAACACTGAAGCTTTCTTT
>.|TRBV4-3|TRBJ2-1|.
CASSLRSLYNEQFF
TGCGCCAGCAGCCTTCGAAGCCTCTACAATGAGCAGTTCTTC
>TRBD1|TRBV2|TRBJ1-2|.
CASTPDRGPIYGYTF
TGTGCCAGCACGCCGGACAGGGGGCCCATATATGGCTACACCTTC
>.|TRBV5-5|TRBJ1-5|few
CASSSGQGGQPQHF
TGTGCCAGCAGCTCCGGGCAGGGCGGTCAGCCCCAGCATTTT
>.|TRBV5-6|TRBJ1-6|.
CASSLERGYNSPLHF
TGTGCCAGCAGCCTTGAGAGAGGCTATAATTCACCCCTCCACTTT